This passage covers 6 T cell receptor beta chains from one sample sequenced in a study of T cells in Graves' hyperthyroidism and ophthalmopathy. Regions amplified from RNA transcripts were the TCR beta CDR3 regions. During a first-round RT-PCR of the TCR CDR3, the HTBI primer set was used. One entry per CDR3 protein results from TCRdb running MiXCR on the multiplex PCR reads. This sample has a few hundred thousand distinct CDR3 sequences, with roughly 46% found just once. The sequenced material came from peripheral blood or thyroid tissue (not recorded which). The receptors were sampled from an adult woman with Graves' disease, either hyperthyroidism or ophthalmopathy (not recorded which).

The chain employs TRBV5-1 and TRBJ2-7, with 8 bases matching TRBD1. This CDR3 region has 16 residues. Germline CDR1 is SGHRS and CDR2 is YFSETQ. Germline trimming cut 1 base from V and 3 bases from J; bases unmatched to any gene: 9. CDR3 protein: CASSLTPGQANYEQYF. The CDR3 DNA is TGCGCCAGCAGCTTGACGCCGGGACAGGCAAACTACGAGCAGTACTTC.

This clonotype was seen once. A junction boundary mismatches the germline segment, possibly from a read error. As DNA, the CDR3 is TGTGCCAGCAGTGAATACAGGGAGACCCAGTACTTC. It codes for CASSEYRETQYF. The chain joins TRBV10-3 to TRBJ2-5; perhaps TRBD1 as D (5 bases). Germline V lookup: CDR1 ENHRY, CDR2 SYGVKD. The CDR3 loop spans 12 amino acids.

The chain has TRBV7-2 and TRBJ1-2; D uncertain. The V end lost 3 bases, the J end lost 5 bases, and 13 bases lay between the germline ends. CDR1 is SGHTA and CDR2 is FQGNSA in the germline V gene. CDR3 size: 14 residues. CDR3 region: CASSFFQTAYGYTF. CDR3 bases: TGTGCCAGCAGCTTTTTTCAGACCGCGTATGGCTACACCTTC. Full variable domain (missing parts from reference TRBV7-2 and TRBJ1-2): GAGVSQSPSNKVTEKGKDVELRCDPISGHTALYWYRQSLGQGLEFLIYFQGNSAPDKSGLPSDRFSAERTGGSVSTLTIQRTQQEDSAVYLCASSFFQTAYGYTFGSGTRLTVV.

This clonotype was seen at least ten times. V usage is TRBV5-5 and J usage is TRBJ1-2; 9 bases are shared with TRBD1. The trim removed 1 base at V and 4 bases at J, leaving 5 bases unmatched. Per the germline V gene, CDR1 is SGHKS and CDR2 is YYEKEE (reference sequence). The CDR3 covers 15 residues. CDR3 DNA sequence: TGTGCCAGCAGCTTGTCGGGGACAGGGCCCTATGGCTACACCTTC. Amino acid sequence: CASSLSGTGPYGYTF.

The V gene is TRBV24-1, the J gene TRBJ2-2, with 14 bases that match TRBD2. The V gene's germline CDR1 is KGHDR and CDR2 SFDVKD. The CDR3 consists of 16 residues. The ends lost 6 bases at V and 8 bases at J; junction bases unmatched: 7. For the CDR3, the DNA is TGTGCCACCAGTACCGGGACTAGCGGGAGTAGAGGGGAGCTGTTTTTT. It codes for CATSTGTSGSRGELFF.

This clonotype was found many times. The CDR3 sequence: CSAARGLEEKLFF. The DNA for the CDR3 is TGCAGTGCCGCACGGGGGTTGGAGGAAAAACTGTTTTTT. The chain uses TRBV20-1 and TRBJ1-4; possible D gene TRBD1, 5 bases. This CDR3 contains 13 residues. The germline V gene encodes CDR1 DFQATT and CDR2 SNEGSKA (reference sequence). The V end was cut by 6 bases, the J end by 8 bases, with 16 bases between.